The 24 T cell receptor beta chains below were found in one sample sequenced in a study of cytomegalovirus exposure and HLA in healthy donors. Only in-frame clones appear in the TCRdb table, and some are missing; sequencing was by immunoSEQ multiplex PCR. The sample records some 180,000 clones, around 86% being singletons. The material sequenced was PBMCs. These receptor sequences come from a man aged 25-45 years in good health and CMV-seropositive.

The chain couples TRBV4-1 to TRBJ2-2; a possible D gene is TRBD1 (5 bases). The CDR3 sequence is 18 residues long. The germline CDR1 and CDR2 sequences are MGHRA and YSYEKL. V lost 0 bases to trimming and J lost 4 bases, with 18 bases between them. In DNA form, the CDR3 reads TGCGCCAGCAGCCAAGACCGACAGAGCCCTCTTAGCACCGGGGAGCTGTTTTTT. This codes for CASSQDRQSPLSTGELFF.

The rearrangement links TRBV7-3 to TRBJ2-2; TRBD2 agrees at 13 bases. Germline V CDR1 and CDR2: SGHTA, FQGTGA. V lost 6 bases to trimming and J lost 4 bases; unmatched junction nucleotides: 11. The CDR3 is 18 residues long. DNA of the CDR3: TGTGCCAGCAGTTCCAGAGGACTAGCGGGAGTGGTCACCGGGGAGCTGTTTTTT. Translation: CASSSRGLAGVVTGELFF.

The gene calls are TRBV29-1 and TRBJ1-4; D is undetermined. V was pared by 4 bases and J by 3 bases, with 6 bases between. From germline, CDR1 is SQVTM and CDR2 ANQGSEA. The CDR3 runs 12 residues. The CDR3 sequence: CSVAGANEKLFF. The CDR3 DNA is TGCAGCGTTGCCGGGGCTAATGAAAAACTGTTTTTT.

The chain joins TRBV6-6 to TRBJ2-7, with a possible D match to TRBD2 (6 bases). V was trimmed by 8 bases and J by 4 bases, leaving 21 bases between them. This CDR3 region has 15 residues. CDR1 and CDR2 (germline): MNHNY, SVGAGI (reference sequence). The CDR3 sequence is CASGERRGKGYEQYF. The CDR3 region has the DNA TGTGCCAGCGGAGAGAGGAGGGGAAAGGGTTACGAGCAGTACTTC.

The chain uses TRBV5-1 and TRBJ1-2; 7 positions agree with TRBD1. CDR3 length: 13 residues. Germline-derived CDR1 and CDR2 are SGHRS and YFSETQ. Trimming took 3 bases from V and 8 from J; bases not matched to a gene: 7. For the CDR3, the DNA is TGCGCCAGCAGCTCCGCAACAGGGGCCGGCTACACCTTC. Translating gives CASSSATGAGYTF. Full variable domain (rest looked up from reference TRBV5-1 and TRBJ1-2): KAGVTQTPRYLIKTRGQQVTLSCSPISGHRSVSWYQQTPGQGLQFLFEYFSETQRNKGNFPGRFSGRQFSNSRSEMNVSTLELGDSALYLCASSSATGAGYTFGSGTRLTVV.

This chain links TRBV29-1 with TRBJ2-7; 7 nucleotides line up with TRBD1. Per the germline V gene, CDR1 is SQVTM and CDR2 is ANQGSEA. The length of the CDR3 is 15 residues. J lost 3 bases, V lost 3 bases, and 11 bases had no gene match. The CDR3 sequence is CSVEFRTGRDYEQYF. Here the CDR3 DNA reads TGCAGCGTTGAGTTCCGGACAGGCAGGGACTACGAGCAGTACTTC.

The J gene is TRBJ2-5, the V gene TRBV6-5; D perhaps matches TRBD2 (6 bases). With 0 bases removed from V and 3 bases from J, the gap between germline ends came to 14 bases. CDR1 is MNHEY and CDR2 is SVGAGI in the germline V gene. CDR3 size: 16 residues. CDR3 in amino acids: CASSYSNAGMKETQYF. In DNA form, the CDR3 reads TGTGCCAGCAGTTACTCGAACGCGGGGATGAAAGAGACCCAGTACTTC.

The chain couples TRBV5-1 to TRBJ2-1, with D perhaps matching TRBD1 or TRBD2 (5 bases each). Germline V gene lookup returns CDR1 SGHRS and CDR2 YFSETQ. The CDR3 extends over 15 amino acids. With 2 bases removed from V and 5 bases from J, the gap between germline ends came to 14 bases. This CDR3 is CASSFAPGTNNEQFF. In DNA, the CDR3 is TGCGCCAGCAGCTTCGCCCCGGGGACGAACAATGAGCAGTTCTTC.

This clone was seen more than once but under ten times. The V and J genes are TRBV7-3 and TRBJ2-3; D is perhaps TRBD2 (6 bases). V lost 1 base to trimming and J lost 2 bases, with 10 bases between them. Germline loops: CDR1 SGHTA, CDR2 FQGTGA. The length of the CDR3 is 15 residues. The DNA of the CDR3 is TGTGCCAGCAGCTTAAGGGGCGGGGACACAGATACGCAGTATTTT. Its protein product is CASSLRGGDTDTQYF.

This clone was detected only a few times. The chain employs TRBV9 and TRBJ1-2; D uncertain. The CDR3 has 12 amino acids. V lost 4 bases to trimming and J lost 2 bases, with 6 bases between them. Germline-derived CDR1 and CDR2 are SGDLS and YYNGEE. The CDR3 protein is CASSLGNYGYTF. The CDR3 nucleotides are TGTGCCAGCAGCCTAGGGAACTATGGCTACACCTTC.

The chain recombines TRBV27 with TRBJ2-5, with 9 bases aligning to TRBD1. With 4 bases clipped from V and 4 bases from J, the junction kept 10 bases outside the gene matches. Per germline, CDR1 MNHEY and CDR2 SMNVEV (reference sequence). CDR3 length equals 16 residues. CDR3 amino acids: CASSSTGTGSPETQYF. CDR3 nucleotides: TGTGCCAGCAGTTCAACCGGGACAGGGTCCCCAGAGACCCAGTACTTC.

V is TRBV9 and J is TRBJ2-6, with D unresolved. Germline CDR1 SGDLS, CDR2 YYNGEE. Trimming shortened V by 4 bases and J by 0 bases, and 11 bases separated the two germline ends. This CDR3 region has 16 residues. CDR3 bases: TGTGCCAGCAGCCCTCCCCTCAGCTCTGGGGCCAACGTCCTGACTTTC. It codes for CASSPPLSSGANVLTF.

The rearrangement joins TRBV7-2 to TRBJ1-5, with D tentatively TRBD1 (6 bases). Germline V gene sequence: CDR1 SGHTA, CDR2 FQGNSA. V dropped 1 base and J dropped 6 bases, with 10 bases sitting between them. The CDR3 totals 14 residues. The CDR3 DNA is TGTGCCAGCAGCTTAGTGCCAGGGGTTCAGCCCCAGCATTTT. This encodes CASSLVPGVQPQHF.

The chain's CDR3 is CASSPGQGGGYTF. CDR3 in DNA: TGTGCCAGCTCACCAGGACAGGGTGGCGGCTACACCTTC. The gene calls are TRBV18 and TRBJ1-2; 8 bases fit TRBD1. V trimming: 2 bases; J trimming: 8 bases; junction bases outside the gene matches: 4. Germline loops: CDR1 KGHSH, CDR2 LQKENI. The CDR3 length is 13 residues.

In the case of this clone: The same CDR3 is also encoded by other DNA sequences in this sample. J is TRBJ2-3 and V is TRBV9; perhaps TRBD2 as D (6 bases). Trimming left V 2 bases short and J 3 bases short, with 7 bases between. CDR3 length: 13 amino acids. Germline CDR1 is SGDLS and CDR2 is YYNGEE. CDR3 residues: CASSVRGTDTQYF. In DNA, the CDR3 is TGTGCCAGCAGCGTCCGGGGGACAGATACGCAGTATTTT.

This chain uses TRBV6-1 with TRBJ1-6, with 7 bases fitting TRBD1. The CDR3 contains 14 residues. CDR1 is MNHNS, CDR2 SASEGT, per germline. V shed 5 bases, J shed 8 bases, and the junction held 6 bases outside the gene matches. The CDR3 nucleotides read TGTGCCAGCAGTAAACAGGGGATTGATTCACCCCTCCACTTT. Protein product: CASSKQGIDSPLHF.

CDR3 amino acids: CASSSSETGDYEQYF. The CDR3 DNA reads TGTGCCAGCAGTTCCTCGGAGACGGGAGACTACGAGCAGTACTTC. This chain links TRBV28 with TRBJ2-7, with a possible D match to TRBD2 (6 bases). CDR1 is MDHEN and CDR2 is SYDVKM in the germline V gene. This CDR3 is built from 15 residues. The V and J ends lost 4 bases and 3 bases respectively, with 16 bases between them.

The chain uses TRBV6-5 and TRBJ2-3, with D uncertain. V was pared by 6 bases and J by 0 bases, with 13 bases between. The CDR3 is 15 residues long. From germline, CDR1 is MNHEY and CDR2 SVGAGI. Written as DNA, the CDR3 is TGTGCCAGCAGCCTGACGACACCTAGCACAGATACGCAGTATTTT. Translated, it gives CASSLTTPSTDTQYF.

The rearrangement joins TRBV2 to TRBJ1-1; D remains ambiguous. CDR3 length: 13 amino acids. The germline V gene has CDR1 SNHLY and CDR2 FYNNEI. The V gene lost 7 bases and the J gene lost 0 bases, with 9 bases spanning the gap. The CDR3 loop is CASTAAMNTEAFF. The CDR3 DNA is TGTGCCAGCACGGCCGCTATGAACACTGAAGCTTTCTTT.

CDR3 sequence reads: CASSLRVYRAGGNQPQHF. The CDR3, as DNA: TGTGCCAGCAGTTTGAGGGTTTACAGAGCGGGGGGCAATCAGCCCCAGCATTTT. This chain links TRBV28 with TRBJ1-5; D may be TRBD1 (5 bases). CDR3 length: 18 amino acids. CDR1 and CDR2 from the germline V gene are MDHEN and SYDVKM. V shed 3 bases and J shed 2 bases, with 20 bases lying between them. The full variable domain, in which reference TRBV28 and TRBJ1-5 provide the parts outside the CDR3, is DVKVTQSSRYLVKRTGEKVFLECVQDMDHENMFWYRQDPGLGLRLIYFSYDVKMKEKGDIPEGYSVSREKKERFSLILESASTNQTSMYLCASSLRVYRAGGNQPQHFGDGTRLSIL.

V and J are TRBV7-6 and TRBJ1-6, with TRBD1 matching 11 bases. Germline trimming cut 4 bases from V and 9 bases from J; bases unmatched to any gene: 2. This CDR3 spans 14 amino acids. Germline V gives CDR1 SGHVS, CDR2 FNYEAQ. The CDR3, as DNA: TGTGCCAGCAGCTCGGGACAGGGGGTTTCACCCCTCCACTTT. Residues: CASSSGQGVSPLHF.

This chain uses TRBV5-8 with TRBJ1-1, with 7 bases that match TRBD1. This CDR3 comprises 15 residues. Germline-derived CDR1 and CDR2 are SGHTS and YDEGEE. After removal of 3 bases from V and 5 bases from J, the junction contained 10 bases not matched to a gene. This CDR3 is CASSWGRGPRTEAFF. The CDR3 DNA is TGTGCCAGCAGCTGGGGAAGGGGGCCGAGGACTGAAGCTTTCTTT.

The chain couples TRBV7-9 to TRBJ1-5; no reliable D call. The ends were cut back, 5 bases at V and 5 bases at J, with 7 bases in the middle. Germline V gene sequence: CDR1 SEHNR, CDR2 FQNEAQ (reference sequence). CDR3 size: 12 residues. The CDR3 reads CASSGPDQPQHF. The CDR3 DNA sequence: TGTGCCAGCAGCGGGCCGGATCAGCCCCAGCATTTT.

This chain links TRBV7-2 with TRBJ2-7; 9 nucleotides match TRBD1. The J segment lost 4 bases and the V segment lost 1 base, leaving 5 bases of the junction unmatched. Germline CDR1 is SGHTA and CDR2 is FQGNSA. CDR3 length: 15 amino acids. The CDR3 DNA reads TGTGCCAGCAGCTTAGAACCGGGACAGGGATACGAGCAGTACTTC. This sequence encodes CASSLEPGQGYEQYF.